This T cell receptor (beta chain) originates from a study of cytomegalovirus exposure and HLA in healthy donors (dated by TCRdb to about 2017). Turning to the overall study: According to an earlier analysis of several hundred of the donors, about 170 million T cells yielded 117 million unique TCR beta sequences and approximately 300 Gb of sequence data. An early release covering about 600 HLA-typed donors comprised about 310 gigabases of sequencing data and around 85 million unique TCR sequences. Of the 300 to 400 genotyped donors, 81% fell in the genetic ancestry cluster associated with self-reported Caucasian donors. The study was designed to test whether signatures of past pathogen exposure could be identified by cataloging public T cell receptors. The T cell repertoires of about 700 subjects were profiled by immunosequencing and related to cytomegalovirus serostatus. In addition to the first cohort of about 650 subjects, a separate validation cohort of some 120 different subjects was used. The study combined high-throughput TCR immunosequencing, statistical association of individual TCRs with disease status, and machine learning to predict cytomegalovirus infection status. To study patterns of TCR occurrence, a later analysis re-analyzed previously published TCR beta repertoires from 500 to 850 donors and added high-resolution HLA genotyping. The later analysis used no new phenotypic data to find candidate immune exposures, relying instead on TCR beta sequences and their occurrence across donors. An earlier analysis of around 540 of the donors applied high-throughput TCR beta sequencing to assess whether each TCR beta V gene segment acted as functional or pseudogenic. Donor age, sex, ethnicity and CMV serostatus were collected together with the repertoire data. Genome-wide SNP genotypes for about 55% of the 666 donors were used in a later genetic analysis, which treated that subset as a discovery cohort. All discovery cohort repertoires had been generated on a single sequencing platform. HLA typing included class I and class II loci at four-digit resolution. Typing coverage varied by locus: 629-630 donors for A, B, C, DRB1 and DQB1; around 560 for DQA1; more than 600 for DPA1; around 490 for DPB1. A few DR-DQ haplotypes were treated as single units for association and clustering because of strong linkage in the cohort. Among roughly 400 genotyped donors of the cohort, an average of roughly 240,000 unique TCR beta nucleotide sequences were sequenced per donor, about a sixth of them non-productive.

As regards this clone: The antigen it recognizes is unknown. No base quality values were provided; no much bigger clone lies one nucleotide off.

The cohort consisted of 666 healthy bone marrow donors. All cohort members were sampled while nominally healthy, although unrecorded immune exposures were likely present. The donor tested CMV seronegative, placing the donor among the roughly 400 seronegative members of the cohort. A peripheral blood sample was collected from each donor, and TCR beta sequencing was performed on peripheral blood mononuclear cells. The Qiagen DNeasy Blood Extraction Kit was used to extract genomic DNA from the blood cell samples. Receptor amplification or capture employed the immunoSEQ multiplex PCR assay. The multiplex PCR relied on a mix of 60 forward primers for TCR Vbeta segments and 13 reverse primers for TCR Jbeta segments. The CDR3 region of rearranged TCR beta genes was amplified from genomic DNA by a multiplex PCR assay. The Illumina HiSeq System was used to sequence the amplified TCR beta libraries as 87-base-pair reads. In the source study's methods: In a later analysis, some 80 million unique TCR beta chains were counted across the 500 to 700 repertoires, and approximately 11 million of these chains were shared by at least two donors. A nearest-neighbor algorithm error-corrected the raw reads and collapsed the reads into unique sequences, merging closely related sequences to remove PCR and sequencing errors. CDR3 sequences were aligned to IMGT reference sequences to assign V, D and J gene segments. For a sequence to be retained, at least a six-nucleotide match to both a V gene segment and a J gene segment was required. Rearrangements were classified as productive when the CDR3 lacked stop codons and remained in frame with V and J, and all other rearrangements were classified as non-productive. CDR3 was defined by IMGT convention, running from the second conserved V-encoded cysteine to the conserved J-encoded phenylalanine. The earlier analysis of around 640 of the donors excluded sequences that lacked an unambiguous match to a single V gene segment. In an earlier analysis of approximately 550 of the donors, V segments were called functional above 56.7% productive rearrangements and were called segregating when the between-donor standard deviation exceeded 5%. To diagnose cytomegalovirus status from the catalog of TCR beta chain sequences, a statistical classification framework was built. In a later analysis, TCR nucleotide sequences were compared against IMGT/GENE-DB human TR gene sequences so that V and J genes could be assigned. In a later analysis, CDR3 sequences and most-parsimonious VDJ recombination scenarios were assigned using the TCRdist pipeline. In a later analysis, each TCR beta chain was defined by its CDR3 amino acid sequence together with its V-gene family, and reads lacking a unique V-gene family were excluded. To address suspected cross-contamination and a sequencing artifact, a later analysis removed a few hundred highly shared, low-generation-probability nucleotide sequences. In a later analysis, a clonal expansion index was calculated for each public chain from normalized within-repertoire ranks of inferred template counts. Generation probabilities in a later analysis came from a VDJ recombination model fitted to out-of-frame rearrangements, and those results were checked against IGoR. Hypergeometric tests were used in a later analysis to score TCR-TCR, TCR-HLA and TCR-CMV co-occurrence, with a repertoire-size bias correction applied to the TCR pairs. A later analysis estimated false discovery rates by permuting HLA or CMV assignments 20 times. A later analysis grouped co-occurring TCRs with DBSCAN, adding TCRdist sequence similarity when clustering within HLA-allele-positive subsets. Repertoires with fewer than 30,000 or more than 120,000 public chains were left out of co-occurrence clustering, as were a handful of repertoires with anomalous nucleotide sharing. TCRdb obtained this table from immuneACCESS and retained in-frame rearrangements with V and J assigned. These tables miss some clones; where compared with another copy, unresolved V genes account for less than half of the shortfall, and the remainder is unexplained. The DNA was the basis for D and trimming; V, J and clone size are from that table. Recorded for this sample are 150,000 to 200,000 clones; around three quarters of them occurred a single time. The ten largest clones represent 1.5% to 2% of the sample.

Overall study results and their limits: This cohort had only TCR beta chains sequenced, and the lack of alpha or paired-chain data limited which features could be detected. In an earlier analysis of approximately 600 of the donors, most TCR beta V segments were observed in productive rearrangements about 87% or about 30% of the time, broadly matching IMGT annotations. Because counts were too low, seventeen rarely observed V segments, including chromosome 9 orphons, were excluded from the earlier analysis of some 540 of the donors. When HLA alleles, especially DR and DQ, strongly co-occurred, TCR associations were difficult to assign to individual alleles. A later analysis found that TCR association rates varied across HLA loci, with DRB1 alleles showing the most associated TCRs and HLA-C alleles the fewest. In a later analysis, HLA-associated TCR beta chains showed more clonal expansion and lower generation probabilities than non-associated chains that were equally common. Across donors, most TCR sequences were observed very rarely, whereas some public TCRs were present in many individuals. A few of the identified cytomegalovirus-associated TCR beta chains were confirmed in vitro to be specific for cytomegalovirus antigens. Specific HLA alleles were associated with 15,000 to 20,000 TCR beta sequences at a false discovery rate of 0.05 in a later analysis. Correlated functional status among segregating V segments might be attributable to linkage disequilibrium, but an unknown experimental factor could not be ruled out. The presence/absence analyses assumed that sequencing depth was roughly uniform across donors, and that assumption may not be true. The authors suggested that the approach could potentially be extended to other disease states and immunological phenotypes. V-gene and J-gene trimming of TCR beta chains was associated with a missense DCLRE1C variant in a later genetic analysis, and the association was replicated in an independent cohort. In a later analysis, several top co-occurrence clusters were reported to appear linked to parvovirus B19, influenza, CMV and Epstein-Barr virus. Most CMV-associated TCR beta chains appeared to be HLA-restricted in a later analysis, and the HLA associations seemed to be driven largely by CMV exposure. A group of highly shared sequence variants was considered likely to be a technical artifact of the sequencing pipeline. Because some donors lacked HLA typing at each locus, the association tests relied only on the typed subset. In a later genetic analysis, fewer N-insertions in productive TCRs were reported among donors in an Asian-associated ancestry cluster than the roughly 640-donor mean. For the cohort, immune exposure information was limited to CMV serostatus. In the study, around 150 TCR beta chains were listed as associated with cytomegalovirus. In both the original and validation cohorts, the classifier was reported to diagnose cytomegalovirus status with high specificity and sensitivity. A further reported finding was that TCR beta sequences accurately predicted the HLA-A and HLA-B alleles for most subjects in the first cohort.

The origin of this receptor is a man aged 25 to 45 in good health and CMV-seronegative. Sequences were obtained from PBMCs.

In nucleotides, the sequence is TGTGCCAGCAGTTTAGGGGGCGGGGGAGGTGGCGATACGCAGTATTTT. Translation gives CASSLGGGGGGDTQYF. The rearrangement combines TRBV28 with TRBJ2-3; a tentative D match to TRBD2 spans 7 bases. From cysteine to phenylalanine, the CDR3 is 16 amino acids long. CDR3 DNA only is kept here, 48 bases in frame from base 1. V is reduced by 2 bases and J by 6 bases, leaving a spacing of 18 bases between them. The CDR1 and CDR2 encoded by the germline V gene are MDHEN and SYDVKM.